Below, 22 T cell receptor beta chains from the same sample are listed, as sequenced in a study of blood T cell repertoires in COVID-19. Libraries were prepared by immunoSEQ multiplex PCR; TCRdb keeps only in-frame clonotypes and omits some of them. The data show about 330,000 clones, around 83% seen once. Sequencing was carried out using peripheral blood. The receptor source for this set is a woman aged 45-65 years with acute or convalescent COVID-19.

The chain links TRBV9 to TRBJ2-5; a possible D gene is TRBD2 (6 bases). From germline, CDR1 is SGDLS and CDR2 YYNGEE. V lost 3 bases to trimming and J lost 5 bases, with 17 bases between them. The CDR3 sequence is 15 residues long. As DNA, the CDR3 is TGTGCCAGCAGCGCGTCCGGGACTGTGGTCGAGACCCAGTACTTC. Amino acid sequence: CASSASGTVVETQYF.

This clone was seen a single time. The chain recombines TRBV18 with TRBJ1-2, with a tentative D call TRBD1 (6 bases). This CDR3 region has 13 residues. Germline CDR1 is KGHSH and CDR2 is LQKENI. Trimming stripped 3 bases from V and 6 bases from J, with 11 bases between. The chain's CDR3 is CASSPNSGDGYTF. DNA for the CDR3: TGTGCCAGCTCACCGAATTCAGGGGATGGCTACACCTTC.

In DNA form, the CDR3 reads TGTGCCTGGATGCGCAGGGATCAGGTCAACACTGAAGCTTTCTTT. This codes for CAWMRRDQVNTEAFF. The chain combines TRBV30 with TRBJ1-1, with D maybe TRBD1 (5 bases). This CDR3 has 15 residues. Trimming removed 4 bases from V and 2 bases from J, with 17 bases in between. Germline CDR1 is GTSNPN and CDR2 is SVGIG (reference sequence).

The chain combines TRBV10-3 with TRBJ1-6; 9 positions match TRBD1. CDR3 length: 15 residues. Germline V gene lookup returns CDR1 ENHRY and CDR2 SYGVKD. V dropped 11 bases and J dropped 7; count of bases not matched to a gene: 12. This CDR3 reads CAAGNRGLSNSPLHF. As DNA, the CDR3 is TGTGCCGCGGGAAACAGGGGGCTAAGCAATTCACCCCTCCACTTT.

A few counts support this clone. V usage is TRBV10-3 and J usage is TRBJ2-1; 7 bases agree with TRBD1. The V segment lost 10 bases and the J segment 5 bases; nucleotides outside the gene matches: 5. The CDR3 runs to 12 residues. Germline V gives CDR1 ENHRY, CDR2 SYGVKD. CDR3 DNA: TGTGCCAGCCGGGACAGCAACAATGAGCAGTTCTTC. Residues: CASRDSNNEQFF.

The chain couples TRBV5-4 to TRBJ1-2; D might be TRBD1 (6 bases). Between the trimmed V and J ends, which lost 2 bases and 7 bases, there was a span of 12 bases. The CDR3 is 13 amino acids. Germline V gene lookup returns CDR1 SGHNT and CDR2 YYREEE (reference sequence). The CDR3 loop is CASSLQGESGYTF. The CDR3 DNA reads as TGTGCCAGCAGCTTACAGGGAGAGAGTGGCTACACCTTC.

The rearrangement joins TRBV9 to TRBJ2-1, with 8 bases matching TRBD2. Germline lookup yields CDR1 SGDLS and CDR2 YYNGEE. This CDR3 has 16 amino acids. The J segment lost 6 bases and the V segment lost 0 bases, leaving 8 bases of the junction unmatched. CDR3 amino acids: CASSVGAWGLVNEQFF. The CDR3 DNA reads TGTGCCAGCAGCGTAGGGGCTTGGGGACTAGTCAATGAGCAGTTCTTC.

In its sample, this clone was seen a few times. The chain carries TRBV5-1 and TRBJ2-5; 8 bases are a match to TRBD1. The CDR3 consists of 14 residues. J was trimmed by 5 bases and V by 4 bases; bases with no gene match: 7. The germline V gene encodes CDR1 SGHRS and CDR2 YFSETQ. In nucleotides, the CDR3 is TGCGCCAGCAGCCCGCGGACAGGGCGGGAGACCCAGTACTTC. Amino acids: CASSPRTGRETQYF. Combining the CDR3 with reference TRBV5-1 and TRBJ2-5 gives the whole variable domain KAGVTQTPRYLIKTRGQQVTLSCSPISGHRSVSWYQQTPGQGLQFLFEYFSETQRNKGNFPGRFSGRQFSNSRSEMNVSTLELGDSALYLCASSPRTGRETQYFGPGTRLLVL.

The count of this clone is one. The chain couples TRBV7-2 to TRBJ1-1, with D uncertain. Germline CDR1 is SGHTA and CDR2 is FQGNSA. Deletions cut 3 bases from V and 5 bases from J, with 13 bases between. This CDR3 spans 14 amino acids. The CDR3 spells CASSLSTVRTEAFF. DNA for the CDR3: TGTGCCAGCAGCTTGAGTACTGTGAGGACTGAAGCTTTCTTT. Variable domain in full (rest from reference TRBV7-2 and TRBJ1-1): GAGVSQSPSNKVTEKGKDVELRCDPISGHTALYWYRQSLGQGLEFLIYFQGNSAPDKSGLPSDRFSAERTGGSVSTLTIQRTQQEDSAVYLCASSLSTVRTEAFFGQGTRLTVV.

This rearrangement joins TRBV12-2 to TRBJ1-5; TRBD1 was called by the table and not checked on the DNA. TRBV12-2 is marked as a pseudogene. The CDR3 length is 15 residues. The CDR3 coding sequence is TGTGCAAGTCGCTCGGCCCCCAGGGTGGGTCAGCCCCAGCATTTT. This encodes CASRSAPRVGQPQHF.

CDR3 residues: CSSHGAWEDGYTF. The CDR3 region has the DNA TGCAGCTCACATGGGGCCTGGGAGGATGGCTACACCTTC. This sequence joins TRBV29-1 and TRBJ1-2, with D possibly TRBD1 on 5 matching bases. The ends were cut back, 8 bases at V and 6 bases at J, with 19 bases in the middle. Germline-derived CDR1 and CDR2 are SQVTM and ANQGSEA. The CDR3 contains 13 residues.

This chain connects TRBV5-8 to TRBJ1-2, with 11 bases that match TRBD1. Germline CDR1 SGHTS, CDR2 YDEGEE. V lost 4 bases to trimming and J lost 6 bases; unmatched junction nucleotides: 5. This CDR3 is built from 14 residues. For the CDR3, the DNA is TGTGCCAGCAGCGACTTGGACAGGGGGCATGGCTACACCTTC. It translates to CASSDLDRGHGYTF.

The chain carries TRBV7-9 and TRBJ1-1, with a possible D match to TRBD1 (5 bases). The CDR3 contains 18 residues. V was shortened by 3 bases and J by 0 bases, with 20 bases between the two germline ends. CDR1 SEHNR and CDR2 FQNEAQ come from the germline V gene (reference sequence). The CDR3 DNA reads TGTGCCAGCAGCTTTCAGGGCCTGAAAAACGGAATGAACACTGAAGCTTTCTTT. Protein: CASSFQGLKNGMNTEAFF. The entire variable domain, with the rest obtained from reference TRBV7-9 and TRBJ1-1, is as follows: DTGVSQNPRHKITKRGQNVTFRCDPISEHNRLYWYRQTLGQGPEFLTYFQNEAQLEKSRLLSDRFSAERPKGSFSTLEIQRTEQGDSAMYLCASSFQGLKNGMNTEAFFGQGTRLTVV.

The V call is TRBV5-1, the J call TRBJ1-1; D call uncertain. The germline V and J ends were trimmed by 4 bases and 6 bases, with 16 bases remaining between them. Germline V gene data show CDR1 as SGHRS and CDR2 as YFSETQ. This CDR3 region has 14 residues. For the CDR3, the DNA is TGCGCCAGCAGCCTCCCCCACGGGTCGGCTGAAGCTTTCTTT. It translates to CASSLPHGSAEAFF.

The CDR3 here is CASSQDPYSGEQYF. The CDR3 nucleotides are TGCGCCAGCAGCCAAGACCCCTACAGTGGCGAGCAGTACTTC. This chain uses TRBV4-3 with TRBJ2-7; no firm D call. Deletions cut 0 bases from V and 6 bases from J, with 12 bases between. Germline CDR1 is LGHNA and CDR2 is YSLEER. The length of the CDR3 is 14 residues.

The CDR3 loop reads CASSPLPTIYGYTF. CDR3 in DNA: TGTGCCAGCTCACCATTGCCGACTATTTATGGCTACACCTTC. This chain connects TRBV18 to TRBJ1-2; no definite D call. CDR1 is KGHSH and CDR2 is LQKENI in the germline V gene. V was trimmed by 2 bases and J by 5 bases, leaving 12 bases between them. The CDR3 runs 14 residues.

This chain uses TRBV2 with TRBJ1-5; TRBD1 might be the D (5 bases). This CDR3 spans 16 amino acids. Trimming took 2 bases from V and 0 from J, leaving 11 bases between them. Per the germline V gene, CDR1 is SNHLY and CDR2 is FYNNEI. The CDR3 bases are TGTGCCAGCAGTGAATCGGGGGGATATAGCAATCAGCCCCAGCATTTT. It encodes CASSESGGYSNQPQHF.

V and J are TRBV12-3 or TRBV12-4 and TRBJ1-2, with a weak D call TRBD1 (5 bases). V gave up 6 bases and J gave up 3 bases, with 11 bases separating them. The CDR3 is 13 amino acids. The CDR3: CASSRQYHYGYTF. The CDR3 nucleotides read TGTGCCAGCAGCAGACAGTACCACTATGGCTACACCTTC.

The rearrangement joins TRBV7-9 to TRBJ1-6; the D is unclear. Germline V CDR1 and CDR2: SEHNR, FQNEAQ (reference sequence). The CDR3 extends over 17 amino acids. The V gene lost 0 bases and the J gene lost 8 bases, with 17 bases spanning the gap. CDR3 bases: TGTGCCAGCAGCTTAGCCAGTCGACACAGCCACCATTCACCCCTCCACTTT. Amino acids: CASSLASRHSHHSPLHF.

V gene TRBV3-1 (or the pseudogene TRBV3-2) combines with J gene TRBJ2-2; D call uncertain. The V end was cut by 1 base, the J end by 9 bases, with 6 bases between. The germline V gene has CDR1 LGHDT and CDR2 YNNKEL (reference sequence). CDR3 length: 12 amino acids. DNA of the CDR3: TGTGCCAGCAGCCAAGCCAGGAGGGAGCTGTTTTTT. It is translated as CASSQARRELFF.

This clone has a single count. The genes are TRBV2 and TRBJ2-3; 8 bases fit TRBD1. Germline V CDR1 and CDR2: SNHLY, FYNNEI. The V and J ends lost 7 bases and 0 bases, in that order; junction bases with no gene match: 9. CDR3 size: 16 residues. CDR3 in DNA: TGTGCCAGCATTCAAGGGAGACAGGGGAGCACAGATACGCAGTATTTT. Amino acid sequence: CASIQGRQGSTDTQYF.

This clone came up a few times. The V and J genes are TRBV5-1 and TRBJ2-7; D is possibly TRBD1 (6 bases). Germline V gives CDR1 SGHRS, CDR2 YFSETQ. V gave up 0 bases and J gave up 4 bases, with 11 bases separating them. CDR3 length: 14 residues. CDR3 nucleotides: TGCGCCAGCAGCTTGGCCCTACAGGGTTACGAGCAGTACTTC. Translation gives CASSLALQGYEQYF.